Sequencing of this TCR beta chain was carried out in a study of shared clonotypes between healthy human individuals. General study points: A handful of donors showed sharing of approximately 5% of naive CD4 clonotypes.

The germline gives CDR1 SQVTM, CDR2 ANQGSEA. J gave up 2 bases and V 6 bases, and 4 bases lay outside the gene matches. The CDR3 contains 13 residues. The sorted-subset replicate PCRs were given about 210 ng DNA, which is approximately 30,000 T cell genomes. Using immunoSEQ multiplex PCR, the repertoire was profiled, and TCRdb retains in-frame clones only, with some absent. The repertoire holds about 1,900,000 clones, with about 95% as singletons. To note about this clone: The target antigen is unknown.

CD45RO-negative CD8 cells positively selected for CCR7 made up the naive population, which excluded terminally differentiated effector memory CD45RA+ cells. Within Nashville, Tennessee resided all donors, each a Caucasian adult. This chain connects TRBV29-1 to TRBJ2-3; 8 nucleotides line up with TRBD2. Sequenced material: naive CD8+ T cells sorted from blood. The sequence came from a man aged 18 to 30 in good health. CDR3 in DNA: TGCAGCGTCGTTAGCGGGACCACAGATACGCAGTATTTT. This gives the protein CSVVSGTTDTQYF.